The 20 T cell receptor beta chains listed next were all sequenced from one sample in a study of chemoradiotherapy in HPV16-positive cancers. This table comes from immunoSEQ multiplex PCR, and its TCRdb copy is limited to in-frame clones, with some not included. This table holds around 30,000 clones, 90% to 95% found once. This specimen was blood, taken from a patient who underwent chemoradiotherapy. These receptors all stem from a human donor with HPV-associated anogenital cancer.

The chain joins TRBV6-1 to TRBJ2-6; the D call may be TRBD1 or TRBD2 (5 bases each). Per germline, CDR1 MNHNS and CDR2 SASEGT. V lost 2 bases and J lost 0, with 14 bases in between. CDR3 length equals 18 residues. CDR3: CASSETGRWTSGANVLTF. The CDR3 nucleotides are TGTGCCAGCAGTGAAACGGGACGTTGGACCTCTGGGGCCAACGTCCTGACTTTC.

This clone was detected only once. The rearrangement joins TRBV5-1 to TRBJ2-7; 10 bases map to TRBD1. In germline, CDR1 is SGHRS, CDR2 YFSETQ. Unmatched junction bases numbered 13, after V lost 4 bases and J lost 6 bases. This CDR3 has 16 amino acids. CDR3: CASSVLSGTGVSEQYF. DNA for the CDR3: TGCGCCAGCAGCGTCTTATCCGGGACAGGGGTCTCCGAGCAGTACTTC.

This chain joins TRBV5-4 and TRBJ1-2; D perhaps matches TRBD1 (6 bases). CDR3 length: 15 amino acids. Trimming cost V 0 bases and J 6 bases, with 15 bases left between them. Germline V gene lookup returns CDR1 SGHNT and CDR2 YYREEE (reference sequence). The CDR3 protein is CASSLALGGADGYTF. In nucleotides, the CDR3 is TGTGCCAGCAGCTTGGCGTTGGGGGGCGCGGATGGCTACACCTTC.

DNA of the CDR3: TGCGCCAGCAGCTTGGCGACGGGGATCTATGGCTACACCTTC. It is translated as CASSLATGIYGYTF. The chain uses TRBV5-1 and TRBJ1-2, with D unclear. The CDR3 sequence is 14 residues long. Germline V gene sequence: CDR1 SGHRS, CDR2 YFSETQ. The V gene lost 0 bases and the J gene lost 4 bases, with 10 bases spanning the gap.

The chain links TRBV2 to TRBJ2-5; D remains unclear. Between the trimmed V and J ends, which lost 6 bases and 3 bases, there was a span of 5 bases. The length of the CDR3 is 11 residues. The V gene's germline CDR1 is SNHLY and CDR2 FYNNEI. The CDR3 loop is CASRQEETQYF. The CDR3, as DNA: TGTGCCAGCAGGCAAGAAGAGACCCAGTACTTC. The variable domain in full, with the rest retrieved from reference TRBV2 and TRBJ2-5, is EPEVTQTPSHQVTQMGQEVILRCVPISNHLYFYWYRQILGQKVEFLVSFYNNEISEKSEIFDDQFSVERPDGSNFTLKIRSTKLEDSAMYFCASRQEETQYFGPGTRLLVL.

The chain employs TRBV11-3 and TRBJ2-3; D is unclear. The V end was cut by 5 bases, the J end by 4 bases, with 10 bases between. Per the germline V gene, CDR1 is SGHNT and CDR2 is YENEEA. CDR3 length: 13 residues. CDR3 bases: TGTGCCAGCAGCCCCTCTTATGCAGATACGCAGTATTTT. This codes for CASSPSYADTQYF.

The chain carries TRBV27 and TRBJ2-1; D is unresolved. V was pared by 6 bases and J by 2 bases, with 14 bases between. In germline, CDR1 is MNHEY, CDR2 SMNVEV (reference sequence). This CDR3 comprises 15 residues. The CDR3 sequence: CASSLRFGPYNEQFF. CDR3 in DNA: TGTGCCAGCAGCCTAAGGTTTGGCCCCTACAATGAGCAGTTCTTC.

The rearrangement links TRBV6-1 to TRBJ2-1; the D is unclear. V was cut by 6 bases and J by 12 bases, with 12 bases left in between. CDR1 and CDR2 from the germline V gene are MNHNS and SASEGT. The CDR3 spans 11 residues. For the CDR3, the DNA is TGTGCCAGCAGCGTCTGGGGTGGGCAGTTCTTC. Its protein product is CASSVWGGQFF.

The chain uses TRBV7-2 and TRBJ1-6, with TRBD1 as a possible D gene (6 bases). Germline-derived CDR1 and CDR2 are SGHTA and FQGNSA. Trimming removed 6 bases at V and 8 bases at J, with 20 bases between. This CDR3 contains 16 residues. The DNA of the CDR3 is TGTGCCAGCAGGAGGGGGGGGGCTGAAAGGTATTCACCCCTCCACTTT. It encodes CASRRGGAERYSPLHF.

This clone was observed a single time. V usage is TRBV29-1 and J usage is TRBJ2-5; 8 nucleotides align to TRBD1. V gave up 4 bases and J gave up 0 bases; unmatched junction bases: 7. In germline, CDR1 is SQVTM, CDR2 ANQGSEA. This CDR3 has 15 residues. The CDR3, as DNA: TGCAGCGTTGGGGGGACAGGATCGTACCAAGAGACCCAGTACTTC. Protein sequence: CSVGGTGSYQETQYF.

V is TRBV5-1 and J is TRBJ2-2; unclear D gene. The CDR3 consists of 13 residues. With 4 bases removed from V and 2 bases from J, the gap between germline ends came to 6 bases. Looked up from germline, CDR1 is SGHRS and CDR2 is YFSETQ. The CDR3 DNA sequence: TGCGCCAGCAGCCCGGTAAACACCGGGGAGCTGTTTTTT. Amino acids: CASSPVNTGELFF.

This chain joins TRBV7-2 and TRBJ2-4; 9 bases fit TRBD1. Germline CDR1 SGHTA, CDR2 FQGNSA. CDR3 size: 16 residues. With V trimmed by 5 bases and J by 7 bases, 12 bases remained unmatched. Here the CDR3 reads CASSLRPGQGENIQYF. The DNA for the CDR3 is TGTGCCAGCAGCCTACGTCCGGGACAGGGCGAGAACATTCAGTACTTC.

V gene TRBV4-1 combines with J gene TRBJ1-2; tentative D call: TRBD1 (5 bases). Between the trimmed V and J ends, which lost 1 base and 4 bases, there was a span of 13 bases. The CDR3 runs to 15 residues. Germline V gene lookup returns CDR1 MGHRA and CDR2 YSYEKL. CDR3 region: CASSQVSTGGYGYTF. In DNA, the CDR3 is TGCGCCAGCAGCCAAGTCTCAACAGGAGGCTATGGCTACACCTTC.

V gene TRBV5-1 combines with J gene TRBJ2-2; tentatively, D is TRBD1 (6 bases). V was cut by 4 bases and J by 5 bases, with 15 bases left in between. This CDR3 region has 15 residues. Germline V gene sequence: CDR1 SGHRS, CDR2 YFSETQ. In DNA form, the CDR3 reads TGCGCCAGCAGCGCACAGGGTCTAAGGACCGGGGAGCTGTTTTTT. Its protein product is CASSAQGLRTGELFF.

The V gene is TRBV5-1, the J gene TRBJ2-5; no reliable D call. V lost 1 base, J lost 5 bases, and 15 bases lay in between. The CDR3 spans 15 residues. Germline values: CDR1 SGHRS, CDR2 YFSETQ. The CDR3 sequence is CASSLNADPLETQYF. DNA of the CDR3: TGCGCCAGCAGCTTGAATGCGGACCCCCTCGAGACCCAGTACTTC.

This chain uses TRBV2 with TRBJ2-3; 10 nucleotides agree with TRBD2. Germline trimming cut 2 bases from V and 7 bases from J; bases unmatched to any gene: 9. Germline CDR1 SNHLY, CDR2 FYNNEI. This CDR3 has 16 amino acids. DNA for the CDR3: TGTGCCAGCAGTGAATTGGCTAGCGGGAGTACCCATACGCAGTATTTT. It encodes CASSELASGSTHTQYF.

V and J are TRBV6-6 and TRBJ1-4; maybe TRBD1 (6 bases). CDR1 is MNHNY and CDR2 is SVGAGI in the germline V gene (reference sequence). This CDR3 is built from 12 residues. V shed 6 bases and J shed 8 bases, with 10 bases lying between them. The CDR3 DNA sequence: TGTGCCAGCAGCCTAGGGGGAGAAAAACTGTTTTTT. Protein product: CASSLGGEKLFF.

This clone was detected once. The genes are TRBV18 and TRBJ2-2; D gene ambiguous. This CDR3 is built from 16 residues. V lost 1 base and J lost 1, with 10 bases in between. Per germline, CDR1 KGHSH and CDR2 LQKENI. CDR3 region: CASSPHIRQNTGELFF. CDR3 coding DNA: TGTGCCAGCTCACCACATATACGACAGAACACCGGGGAGCTGTTTTTT.

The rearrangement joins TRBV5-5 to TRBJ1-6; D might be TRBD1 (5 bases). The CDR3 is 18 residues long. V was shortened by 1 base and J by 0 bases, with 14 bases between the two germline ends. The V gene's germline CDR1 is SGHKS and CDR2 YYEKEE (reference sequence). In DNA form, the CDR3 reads TGTGCCAGCAGCTTGTACCCGCCAGGGCTCTCCTATAATTCACCCCTCCACTTT. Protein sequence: CASSLYPPGLSYNSPLHF.

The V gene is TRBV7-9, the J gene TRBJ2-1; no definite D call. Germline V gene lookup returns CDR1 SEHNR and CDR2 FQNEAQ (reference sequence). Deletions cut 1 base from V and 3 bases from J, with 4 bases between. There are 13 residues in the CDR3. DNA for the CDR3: TGTGCCAGCAGCTTAGACAGCTACAATGAGCAGTTCTTC. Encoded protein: CASSLDSYNEQFF.